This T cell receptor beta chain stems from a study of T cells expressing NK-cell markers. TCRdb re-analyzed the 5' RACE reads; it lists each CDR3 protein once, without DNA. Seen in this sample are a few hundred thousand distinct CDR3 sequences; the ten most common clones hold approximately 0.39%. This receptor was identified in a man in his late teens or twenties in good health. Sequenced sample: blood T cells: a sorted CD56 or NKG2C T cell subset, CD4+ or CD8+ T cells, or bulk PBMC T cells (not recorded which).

CDR3 in amino acids: CSVRDREFINSPLHF. V usage is TRBV20-1 and J usage is TRBJ1-6; as DNA is missing, the TRBD1 call by TCRdb cannot be tested. CDR1 is DFQATT, CDR2 SNEGSKA, per germline (reference sequence). The CDR3 covers 15 residues.